A single sample is the source of the 24 T cell receptor beta chains below, sequenced in a study of cytomegalovirus exposure and HLA in healthy donors. PCR primers comprised 60 Vbeta and 13 Jbeta primers. TCRdb's copy holds only in-frame clones and misses some; the assay was immunoSEQ multiplex PCR. The repertoire holds around 140,000 clones, over 60% seen once, with approximately 1.6% in the top ten. Sequencing input: PBMCs. These receptors were obtained from a woman aged 18-29 years in good health and CMV-seronegative.

The sample holds a few counts of this clone. CDR3 nucleotides: TGTGCCAGCAGCCGCGACCGGGACAGGGGGACTGGGGCCAACGTCCTGACTTTC. Amino acid sequence: CASSRDRDRGTGANVLTF. V is TRBV13 and J is TRBJ2-6; 11 nucleotides match TRBD1. Germline CDR1 is PRHDT and CDR2 is FYEKMQ (reference sequence). The trim removed 5 bases at V and 2 bases at J, leaving 8 bases unmatched. CDR3 size: 18 residues.

V gene TRBV7-2 combines with J gene TRBJ2-3; 14 bases match TRBD2. V shed 5 bases and J 0 bases; nucleotides not matched to a gene: 4. CDR1 and CDR2 (germline): SGHTA, FQGNSA. This CDR3 contains 17 residues. CDR3 sequence (DNA): TGTGCCAGCAGCCCTGGGACTAGCGGGGGTAGCACAGATACGCAGTATTTT. It is translated as CASSPGTSGGSTDTQYF.

This clone was found a few times. The chain carries TRBV2 and TRBJ2-4, with TRBD2 matching 12 bases. Germline trimming cut 6 bases from V and 3 bases from J; bases unmatched to any gene: 6. The germline V gene has CDR1 SNHLY and CDR2 FYNNEI. The CDR3 spans 16 residues. The CDR3, as DNA: TGTGCCAGCAGATCTAGCGGGGGGGAAGGCAAAAACATTCAGTACTTC. This sequence encodes CASRSSGGEGKNIQYF.

This clone has only a few counts. The chain uses TRBV28 and TRBJ2-2; TRBD2 agrees at 7 bases. Germline CDR1 MDHEN, CDR2 SYDVKM. J gave up 7 bases and V 5 bases, and 7 bases lay outside the gene matches. The CDR3 loop spans 14 amino acids. CDR3 protein: CASSPGLQVGELFF. In nucleotides, the CDR3 is TGTGCCAGCAGTCCGGGACTACAGGTCGGGGAGCTGTTTTTT.

The J gene is TRBJ1-5, the V gene TRBV4-3; TRBD1 is a possible D gene (6 bases). Germline CDR1 is LGHNA and CDR2 is YSLEER. The V end lost 3 bases, the J end lost 0 bases, and 12 bases lay between the germline ends. The CDR3 consists of 16 residues. The CDR3 region has the DNA TGCGCCAGCAGCCACTGGACAGAACCTAGCAATCAGCCCCAGCATTTT. It specifies CASSHWTEPSNQPQHF.

CDR3 sequence: CASSSTGGRGDTQYF. For the CDR3, the DNA is TGTGCCAGCAGCTCGACAGGGGGCCGGGGAGATACGCAGTATTTT. This sequence joins TRBV11-3 and TRBJ2-3; the match to TRBD1 covers 10 bases. The CDR3 has 15 amino acids. Per the germline V gene, CDR1 is SGHNT and CDR2 is YENEEA. Unmatched junction bases numbered 6, after V lost 4 bases and J lost 5 bases.

The V gene is TRBV6-4, the J gene TRBJ1-5; D perhaps matches TRBD1 (5 bases). The germline V and J ends were trimmed by 5 bases and 3 bases, with 8 bases remaining between them. Germline loops: CDR1 MRHNA, CDR2 SNTAGT. This CDR3 spans 13 amino acids. The CDR3 loop reads CASSPTVNQPQHF. In DNA form, the CDR3 reads TGTGCCAGCAGTCCGACAGTCAATCAGCCCCAGCATTTT.

The V call is TRBV27, the J call TRBJ2-1; 7 positions agree with TRBD2. With 6 bases clipped from V and 0 bases from J, the junction kept 5 bases outside the gene matches. This CDR3 contains 15 residues. Germline V gene data show CDR1 as MNHEY and CDR2 as SMNVEV (reference sequence). The CDR3 coding sequence is TGTGCCAGCAGGGGAGGGCTTAGCTCCTACAATGAGCAGTTCTTC. This encodes CASRGGLSSYNEQFF.

The V and J genes are TRBV19 and TRBJ2-6, with D tentatively TRBD2 (6 bases). Trimming removed 3 bases from V and 0 bases from J, with 6 bases in between. Germline V CDR1 and CDR2: LNHDA, SQIVND (reference sequence). The CDR3 length is 15 residues. In nucleotides, the CDR3 is TGTGCCAGTAGTATCGGGAGCTCTGGGGCCAACGTCCTGACTTTC. Its translation: CASSIGSSGANVLTF.

CDR3 nucleotides: TGCGCCAGCAGCCTCCTTAGGGAGGGTAACGGGGAGCTGTTTTTT. It specifies CASSLLREGNGELFF. V gene TRBV4-3 combines with J gene TRBJ2-2; 7 bases are a match to TRBD2. Trimming took 4 bases from V and 7 from J; bases not matched to a gene: 9. Germline CDR1 reads LGHNA; CDR2 reads YSLEER. The CDR3 runs to 15 residues.

In its sample, this clone was seen a few times. The chain carries TRBV19 and TRBJ2-1; D ambiguous. Trimming took off 10 bases at V and 5 bases at J, with 6 bases between the two ends. CDR1 LNHDA and CDR2 SQIVND come from the germline V gene (reference sequence). This CDR3 is built from 10 residues. The CDR3 bases are TGTGCCACCGCGCACAATGAGCAGTTCTTC. This encodes CATAHNEQFF.

This clone was detected once. The chain joins TRBV28 to TRBJ1-5; tentatively, D is TRBD1 (6 bases). V gave up 6 bases and J gave up 0 bases, with 21 bases separating them. The CDR3 runs to 18 residues. Germline loops: CDR1 MDHEN, CDR2 SYDVKM. The CDR3 region has the DNA TGTGCCAGCAGAACCTGGGCCAGGGGATTCTATAGCAATCAGCCCCAGCATTTT. It translates to CASRTWARGFYSNQPQHF.

This clone was observed a handful of times. The V gene is TRBV5-1, the J gene TRBJ1-1, with D uncertain. The V end was cut by 4 bases, the J end by 4 bases, with 14 bases between. Germline lookup yields CDR1 SGHRS and CDR2 YFSETQ. The CDR3 totals 14 residues. The CDR3: CASSQDRGGTEAFF. CDR3 DNA: TGCGCCAGCAGCCAAGATCGGGGAGGCACTGAAGCTTTCTTT. The complete variable domain, with remaining parts taken from reference TRBV5-1 and TRBJ1-1, reads KAGVTQTPRYLIKTRGQQVTLSCSPISGHRSVSWYQQTPGQGLQFLFEYFSETQRNKGNFPGRFSGRQFSNSRSEMNVSTLELGDSALYLCASSQDRGGTEAFFGQGTRLTVV.

V usage is TRBV29-1 and J usage is TRBJ2-1, with TRBD2 matching 10 bases. Per germline, CDR1 SQVTM and CDR2 ANQGSEA. This CDR3 is built from 13 residues. V dropped 3 bases and J dropped 4; count of bases not matched to a gene: 0. CDR3 region: CSVEGLAYNEQFF. The CDR3 region has the DNA TGCAGCGTTGAGGGACTAGCGTACAATGAGCAGTTCTTC.

The V call is TRBV7-8, the J call TRBJ2-5; 7 bases align to TRBD1. Per the germline V gene, CDR1 is SGHVS and CDR2 is FQNEAQ. The V segment lost 2 bases and the J segment 5 bases; nucleotides outside the gene matches: 8. The CDR3 consists of 15 residues. The CDR3 sequence: CASSLTTGARETQYF. CDR3 nucleotide sequence: TGTGCCAGCAGCTTAACTACAGGGGCAAGGGAGACCCAGTACTTC.

The chain employs TRBV28 and TRBJ2-7; TRBD2 agrees at 7 bases. Germline-derived CDR1 and CDR2 are MDHEN and SYDVKM. CDR3 size: 13 residues. V was pared by 1 base and J by 6 bases, with 3 bases of the junction left unmatched. The CDR3 protein is CASSLSTSREQYV. The CDR3, as DNA: TGTGCCAGCAGTTTATCGACTAGCCGCGAGCAGTACGTC.

The chain carries TRBV19 and TRBJ2-7, with 8 bases aligning to TRBD1. The CDR3 is 14 residues long. V was clipped by 3 bases and J by 3 bases; unmatched bases: 4. Germline CDR1 LNHDA, CDR2 SQIVND (reference sequence). CDR3 amino acids: CASSIQGALYEQYF. Here the CDR3 DNA reads TGTGCCAGTAGTATCCAGGGGGCCCTCTACGAGCAGTACTTC.

The chain is built from TRBV7-9 and TRBJ1-5; 10 bases are shared with TRBD1. The CDR3 is 15 residues long. Trimming cost V 4 bases and J 7 bases; bases outside gene matches: 7. Germline V CDR1 and CDR2: SEHNR, FQNEAQ (reference sequence). The CDR3 region is CASSSSRDRGQPQHF. The CDR3 region has the DNA TGTGCCAGCAGCTCCAGCCGGGACAGGGGCCAGCCCCAGCATTTT.

Points on this clone: At one boundary the junction diverges from the germline segment, which might be a read error. The chain has TRBV7-9 and TRBJ1-5, with D hard to call. The CDR3 runs to 12 residues. Germline assignment: CDR1 SEHNR and CDR2 FQNEAQ (reference sequence). CDR3 loop: CSSSPSPQPQHF. As DNA, the CDR3 is TGTTCCAGCAGCCCTTCCCCCCAGCCCCAGCATTTT.

This chain connects TRBV7-3 to TRBJ2-3, with 8 bases matching TRBD2. This CDR3 has 13 residues. Trimming cost V 2 bases and J 8 bases; bases outside gene matches: 3. Germline CDR1 reads SGHTA; CDR2 reads FQGTGA. This CDR3 is CASSLSSGGTQYF. The CDR3 DNA reads as TGTGCCAGCAGCTTATCAAGCGGGGGTACGCAGTATTTT.

The rearrangement uses TRBV4-1 and TRBJ1-2, with D tentatively TRBD1 (6 bases). Germline V gene lookup returns CDR1 MGHRA and CDR2 YSYEKL. This CDR3 spans 15 amino acids. The V end lost 4 bases, the J end lost 8 bases, and 20 bases lay between the germline ends. This CDR3 reads CASSLWGVGADGYTF. CDR3 bases: TGCGCCAGCAGCCTTTGGGGTGTGGGGGCAGACGGCTACACCTTC.

This clone was counted once. The CDR3 spells CASSKERETAADVPSYEQYV. CDR3 coding DNA: TGTGCCAGCAGCAAGGAGAGGGAAACAGCGGCCGACGTTCCATCCTACGAGCAGTACGTC. The J gene is TRBJ2-7, the V gene TRBV21-1; the tabulated D call, TRBD2, remains unverified against the DNA. TRBV21-1 is noted as a pseudogene. The CDR3 spans 20 residues.

This chain connects TRBV28 to TRBJ1-5, with TRBD1 as a possible D gene (5 bases). The V end was cut by 5 bases, the J end by 6 bases, with 17 bases between. The CDR3 length is 15 residues. CDR1 and CDR2 from the germline V gene are MDHEN and SYDVKM. The CDR3 DNA sequence: TGTGCCAGCAGTGGAGCGGGGCAGGTAGGTCAGCCCCAGCATTTT. Translated: CASSGAGQVGQPQHF.

The chain couples TRBV9 to TRBJ2-6, with 9 bases matching TRBD1. The ends lost 2 bases at V and 0 bases at J; junction bases unmatched: 3. Germline V gene data show CDR1 as SGDLS and CDR2 as YYNGEE. This CDR3 region has 17 residues. The CDR3 is CASSVRDRASGANVLTF. In DNA form, the CDR3 reads TGTGCCAGCAGCGTCCGGGACAGGGCCTCTGGGGCCAACGTCCTGACTTTC.